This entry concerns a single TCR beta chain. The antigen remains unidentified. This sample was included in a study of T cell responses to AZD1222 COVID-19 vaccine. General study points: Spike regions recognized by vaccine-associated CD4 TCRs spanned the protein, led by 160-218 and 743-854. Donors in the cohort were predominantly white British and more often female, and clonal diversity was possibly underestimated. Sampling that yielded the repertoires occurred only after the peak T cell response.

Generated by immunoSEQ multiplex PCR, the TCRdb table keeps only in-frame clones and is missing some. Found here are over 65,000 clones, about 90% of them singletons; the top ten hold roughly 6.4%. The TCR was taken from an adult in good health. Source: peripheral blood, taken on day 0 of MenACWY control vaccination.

Here the CDR3 DNA reads TGTGCCAGCAGCGACGGGCGGACAGACCAAGAGACCCAGTACTTC. Protein product: CASSDGRTDQETQYF. V and J are TRBV9 and TRBJ2-5, with D possibly being TRBD1 (6 bases). Trimming cost V 3 bases and J 0 bases, with 12 bases left between them. CDR1 is SGDLS and CDR2 is YYNGEE in the germline V gene. The CDR3 totals 15 residues. Full variable domain (missing parts from reference TRBV9 and TRBJ2-5): DSGVTQTPKHLITATGQRVTLRCSPRSGDLSVYWYQQSLDQGLQFLIQYYNGEERAKGNILERFSAQQFPDLHSELNLSSLELGDSALYFCASSDGRTDQETQYFGPGTRLLVL.